This TCR beta chain appears in the sequencing data of a study of CD8+ T cells in alopecia areata. Treatment specified: oral pan-JAK inhibitor, 5-10 mg twice daily. The V gene end was trimmed by 3 bases and the J gene end by 4 bases; junction bases not matched to a gene: 14. Germline CDR1 MRHNA, CDR2 SNTAGT. This CDR3 comprises 19 residues. Comments on this clone: The target antigen is unknown.

cDNA reverse transcribed from extracted RNA served as the sequencing template. Profiling relied on immunoSEQ multiplex PCR, and the TCRdb table lists in-frame clones only, not all of them. This table has some 98,000 clones, 61% appearing once. The study's findings and limits: Tissue-resident alphabeta T cells belonging to normal skin likewise get sequenced within scalp specimens.

The chain uses TRBV6-4 and TRBJ2-2, with 10 positions matching TRBD1. This TCR derives from a human donor with alopecia areata. The sample was CD8+ T cells sorted from blood, taken at week 4, from a patient treated with tofacitinib. The CDR3 sequence: CASSEKETGGVGGTGELFF. CDR3 nucleotide sequence: TGTGCCAGCAGTGAAAAAGAGACAGGGGGCGTAGGCGGCACCGGGGAGCTGTTTTTT.